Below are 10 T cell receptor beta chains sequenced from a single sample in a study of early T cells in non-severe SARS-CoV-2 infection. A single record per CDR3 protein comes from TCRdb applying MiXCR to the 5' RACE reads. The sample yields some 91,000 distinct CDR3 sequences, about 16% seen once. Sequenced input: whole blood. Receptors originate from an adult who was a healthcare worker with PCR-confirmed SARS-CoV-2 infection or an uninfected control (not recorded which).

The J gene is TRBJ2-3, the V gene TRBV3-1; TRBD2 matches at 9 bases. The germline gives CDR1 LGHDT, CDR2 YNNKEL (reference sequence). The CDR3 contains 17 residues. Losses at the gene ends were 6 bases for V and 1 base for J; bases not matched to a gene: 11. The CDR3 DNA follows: TGTGCCAGCAGTGTTTTTCGGCGGGAGGGCCGCACAGATACGCAGTATTTT. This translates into CASSVFRREGRTDTQYF.

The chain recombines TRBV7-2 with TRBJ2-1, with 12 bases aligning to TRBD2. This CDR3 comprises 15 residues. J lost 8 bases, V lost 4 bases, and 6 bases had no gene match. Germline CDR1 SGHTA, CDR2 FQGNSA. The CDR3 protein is CASSSLAGGFDEQFF. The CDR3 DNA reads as TGTGCCAGCAGCTCGCTAGCGGGAGGGTTCGATGAGCAGTTCTTC. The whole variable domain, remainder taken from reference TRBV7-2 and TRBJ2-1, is GAGVSQSPSNKVTEKGKDVELRCDPISGHTALYWYRQSLGQGLEFLIYFQGNSAPDKSGLPSDRFSAERTGGSVSTLTIQRTQQEDSAVYLCASSSLAGGFDEQFFGPGTRLTVL.

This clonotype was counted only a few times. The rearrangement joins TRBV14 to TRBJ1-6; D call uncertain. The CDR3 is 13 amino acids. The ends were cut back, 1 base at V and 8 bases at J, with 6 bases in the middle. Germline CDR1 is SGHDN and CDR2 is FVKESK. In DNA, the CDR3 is TGTGCCAGCAGCCAAGTGCGTCATTCACCCCTCCACTTT. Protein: CASSQVRHSPLHF.

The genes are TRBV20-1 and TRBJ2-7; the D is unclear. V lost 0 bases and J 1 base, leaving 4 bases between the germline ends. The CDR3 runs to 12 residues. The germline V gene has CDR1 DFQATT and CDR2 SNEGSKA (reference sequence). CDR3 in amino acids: CSARESSYEQYF. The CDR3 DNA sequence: TGCAGTGCTAGAGAGAGTTCCTACGAGCAGTACTTC.

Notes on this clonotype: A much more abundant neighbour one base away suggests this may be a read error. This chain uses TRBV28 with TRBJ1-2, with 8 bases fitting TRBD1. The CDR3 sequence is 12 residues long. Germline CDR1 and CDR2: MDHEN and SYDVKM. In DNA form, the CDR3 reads TGTGCCGGCAGGAGGACAGGGTTTGGCTACACCTTC. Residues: CAGRRTGFGYTF.

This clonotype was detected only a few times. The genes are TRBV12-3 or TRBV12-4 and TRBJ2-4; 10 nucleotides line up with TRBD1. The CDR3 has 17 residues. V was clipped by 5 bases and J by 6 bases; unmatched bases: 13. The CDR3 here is CASSGTGERFGRNIQYF. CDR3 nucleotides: TGTGCCAGCAGTGGGACAGGGGAGCGGTTTGGAAGAAACATTCAGTACTTC.

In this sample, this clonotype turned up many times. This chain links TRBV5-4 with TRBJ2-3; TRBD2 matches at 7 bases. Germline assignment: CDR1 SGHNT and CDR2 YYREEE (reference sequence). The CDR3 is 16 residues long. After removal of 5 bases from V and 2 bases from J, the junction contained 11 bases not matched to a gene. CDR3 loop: CASSTGGTPFTDTQYF. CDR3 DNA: TGTGCCAGCAGTACGGGAGGCACTCCCTTCACAGATACGCAGTATTTT.

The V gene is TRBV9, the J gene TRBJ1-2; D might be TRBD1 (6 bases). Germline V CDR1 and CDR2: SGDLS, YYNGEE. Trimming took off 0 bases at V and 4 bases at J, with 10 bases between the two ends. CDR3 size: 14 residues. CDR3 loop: CASSVDGGSYGYTF. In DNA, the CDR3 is TGTGCCAGCAGCGTAGATGGGGGCAGCTATGGCTACACCTTC.

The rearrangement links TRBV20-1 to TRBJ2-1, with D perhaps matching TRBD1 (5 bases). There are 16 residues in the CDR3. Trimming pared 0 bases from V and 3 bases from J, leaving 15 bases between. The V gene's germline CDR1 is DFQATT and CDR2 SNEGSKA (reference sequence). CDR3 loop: CSARDLGPENYNEQFF. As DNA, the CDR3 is TGCAGTGCTAGAGATCTGGGGCCGGAGAACTACAATGAGCAGTTCTTC.

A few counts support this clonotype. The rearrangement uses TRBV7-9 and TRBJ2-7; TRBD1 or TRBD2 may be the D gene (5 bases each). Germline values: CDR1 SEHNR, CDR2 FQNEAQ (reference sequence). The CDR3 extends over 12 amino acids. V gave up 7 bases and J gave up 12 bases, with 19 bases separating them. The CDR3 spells CASKLGDEHWYF. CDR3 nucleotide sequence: TGTGCCAGCAAGCTTGGGGACGAGCACTGGTACTTC. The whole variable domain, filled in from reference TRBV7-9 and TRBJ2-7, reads DTGVSQNPRHKITKRGQNVTFRCDPISEHNRLYWYRQTLGQGPEFLTYFQNEAQLEKSRLLSDRFSAERPKGSFSTLEIQRTEQGDSAMYLCASKLGDEHWYFGPGTRLTVT.